These 14 T cell receptor beta chains were all obtained from the same sample, sequenced in a study of OX40 agonist ivuxolimab in advanced cancers. The method was immunoSEQ multiplex PCR; TCRdb's version includes in-frame clones alone and lacks a portion of them. There are fewer than 35,000 clones in the sample; roughly 76% occur only once, and roughly a fifth lies in the top ten. The source material was CD4+ or CD8+ T cells sorted from blood, sampled in a trial of the OX40 agonist ivuxolimab. The source of these receptors is an adult with an advanced solid tumor such as melanoma, head and neck, liver or kidney cancer.

V gene TRBV2 combines with J gene TRBJ1-1; 10 bases agree with TRBD1. This CDR3 is 15 amino acids long. Germline lookup yields CDR1 SNHLY and CDR2 FYNNEI. V dropped 6 bases and J dropped 8; count of bases not matched to a gene: 12. The CDR3 loop reads CASRLTGQGYGEAFF. The CDR3 DNA is TGTGCCAGCAGATTGACGGGACAGGGGTACGGGGAAGCTTTCTTT.

The chain has TRBV28 and TRBJ2-7; 13 nucleotides align to TRBD2. This CDR3 is 13 amino acids long. V was clipped by 10 bases and J by 4 bases; unmatched bases: 4. CDR1 and CDR2 from the germline V gene are MDHEN and SYDVKM. The chain's CDR3 is CATGTSGMYEQYF. The CDR3 bases are TGTGCCACCGGGACTAGCGGGATGTACGAGCAGTACTTC.

J is TRBJ2-5 and V is TRBV7-2; 7 nucleotides agree with TRBD2. This CDR3 region has 12 residues. The V segment lost 2 bases and the J segment 7 bases; nucleotides outside the gene matches: 1. From germline, CDR1 is SGHTA and CDR2 FQGNSA. CDR3 DNA sequence: TGTGCCAGCAGCTTACCGGGAGGGACCCAGTACTTC. Translating gives CASSLPGGTQYF.

This sequence joins TRBV10-3 and TRBJ2-5; a weak D match, TRBD1 (6 bases). V was trimmed by 6 bases and J by 4 bases, leaving 6 bases between them. The CDR3 has 11 residues. Germline loops: CDR1 ENHRY, CDR2 SYGVKD. The CDR3 loop reads CAIRGGETQYF. The CDR3 DNA sequence: TGTGCCATCAGAGGGGGAGAGACCCAGTACTTC.

The chain has TRBV20-1 and TRBJ2-7, with no clear D. Germline lookup yields CDR1 DFQATT and CDR2 SNEGSKA (reference sequence). Trimming removed 7 bases from V and 0 bases from J, with 7 bases in between. There are 11 residues in the CDR3. The CDR3 region has the DNA TGCAGTGAGAGGAGCTCCTACGAGCAGTACTTC. Translated: CSERSSYEQYF.

This clone was seen more than once but under ten times. The chain employs TRBV7-9 and TRBJ2-7; D perhaps matches TRBD2 (5 bases). With 7 bases removed from V and 4 bases from J, the gap between germline ends came to 14 bases. The CDR3 is made up of 13 amino acids. Per the germline V gene, CDR1 is SEHNR and CDR2 is FQNEAQ (reference sequence). The CDR3 sequence: CASTPRGPYEQYF. CDR3 DNA: TGTGCCAGCACCCCTCGAGGGCCTTACGAGCAGTACTTC.

This chain uses TRBV30 with TRBJ1-1; TRBD1 is a possible D gene (6 bases). The germline V gene has CDR1 GTSNPN and CDR2 SVGIG (reference sequence). V lost 2 bases to trimming and J lost 5 bases, with 6 bases between them. The CDR3 spans 11 residues. The CDR3 sequence: CAWSQGTEAFF. DNA of the CDR3: TGTGCCTGGAGTCAGGGGACTGAAGCTTTCTTT.

CDR3 sequence (DNA): TGTGCCTGGAGTGGGCAGGGAGGCGAAAAACTGTTTTTT. The encoded protein is CAWSGQGGEKLFF. This chain connects TRBV30 to TRBJ1-4; weak D call: TRBD1 (5 bases). The CDR3 is 13 amino acids. Germline V gene sequence: CDR1 GTSNPN, CDR2 SVGIG (reference sequence). V gave up 1 base and J gave up 8 bases, with 11 bases separating them.

The V and J genes are TRBV9 and TRBJ2-4; maybe TRBD1 (5 bases). Between the trimmed V and J ends, which lost 3 bases and 15 bases, there was a span of 19 bases. The CDR3 is 13 amino acids. Germline V lookup: CDR1 SGDLS, CDR2 YYNGEE. The CDR3 coding sequence is TGTGCCAGCAGCGGGACGCTTTTAGGGGCGAGGTACTTC. Protein: CASSGTLLGARYF.

The J gene is TRBJ2-3, the V gene TRBV30, with a weak D call TRBD2 (5 bases). Per germline, CDR1 GTSNPN and CDR2 SVGIG (reference sequence). Trimming cost V 0 bases and J 0 bases, with 10 bases left between them. The CDR3 totals 15 residues. CDR3 loop: CAWSVSGSSTDTQYF. CDR3 sequence (DNA): TGTGCCTGGAGTGTATCGGGATCTAGCACAGATACGCAGTATTTT.

V usage is TRBV29-1 and J usage is TRBJ1-1; weak D call: TRBD1 (6 bases). Trimming stripped 4 bases from V and 4 bases from J, with 10 bases between. The CDR3 extends over 12 amino acids. Germline assignment: CDR1 SQVTM and CDR2 ANQGSEA. The CDR3: CSVVGGSTEAFF. The CDR3 coding sequence is TGCAGCGTTGTAGGGGGGAGCACTGAAGCTTTCTTT.

The rearrangement uses TRBV7-3 and TRBJ2-1; D perhaps matches TRBD2 (5 bases). V dropped 3 bases and J dropped 6 bases, with 15 bases sitting between them. There are 15 residues in the CDR3. The germline CDR1 and CDR2 sequences are SGHTA and FQGTGA. For the CDR3, the DNA is TGTGCCAGCAGCTTGGGAGCGTACGGGCGCAATGAGCAGTTCTTC. Its protein product is CASSLGAYGRNEQFF.

This chain links TRBV7-9 with TRBJ1-2, with D unresolved. Between the trimmed V and J ends, which lost 3 bases and 6 bases, there was a span of 14 bases. The CDR3 has 14 amino acids. Germline V gene data show CDR1 as SEHNR and CDR2 as FQNEAQ (reference sequence). Written as DNA, the CDR3 is TGTGCCAGCAGCTTTGGGAGTCGGAGTGATGGCTACACCTTC. Residues: CASSFGSRSDGYTF.

Only a few counts were recorded for this clone. V gene TRBV7-8 combines with J gene TRBJ2-2, with a weak D call TRBD2 (5 bases). Germline lookup yields CDR1 SGHVS and CDR2 FQNEAQ. This CDR3 has 15 amino acids. V shed 3 bases and J shed 2 bases, with 10 bases lying between them. The CDR3 loop reads CASSFGPSNTGELFF. The DNA for the CDR3 is TGTGCCAGCAGCTTTGGTCCTAGCAACACCGGGGAGCTGTTTTTT.